This T cell receptor beta chain stems from a study of blood T cell repertoires in COVID-19. Study summary: Acute and convalescent COVID-19 specimens originated in the United States, Italy and Spain. The cDNA or gDNA used as material had been derived from T cells, B-cell-depleted T cells, or PBMCs.

The CDR3 loop spans 13 amino acids. The germline V gene has CDR1 MNHEY and CDR2 SMNVEV (reference sequence). The germline V and J ends were trimmed by 4 bases and 13 bases, with 14 bases remaining between them. This clone was picked up a small number of times. Authors' data handling: Scientists estimated how many nucleated cells there were by amplifying reference gene primers. Produced via immunoSEQ multiplex PCR; TCRdb's table is partial and in-frame only. That table is the source of V, J and clone size, and D and trimming were worked out from the DNA. The sample has approximately 250,000 clones, over 80% seen once.

Sequencing used peripheral blood. The clonotype was recovered from a human donor in a cohort sampled during active COVID-19. The V gene is TRBV27, the J gene TRBJ1-6; maybe TRBD1 (6 bases). CDR3 amino acids: CASSSSDGGPLHF. CDR3 in DNA: TGTGCCAGCAGTTCCTCGGATGGGGGCCCCCTCCACTTT.